The clone carrying this T cell receptor (beta chain) was detected only a few times. The antigen is undetermined. Using its own MiXCR run on the 5' RACE reads, TCRdb lists one record per CDR3 protein. This table has 180,000 or so distinct CDR3 sequences, around 16% appearing once. There are 15 residues in the CDR3. Per germline, CDR1 SGHDT and CDR2 YYEEEE. Deletions cut 7 bases from V and 5 bases from J, with 19 bases between. The data originate from a study of T-cell memory formation after mild COVID-19. Overall study context: Largely donor-specific sequence clusters came from a couple of donors.

Regarding the study as a whole: Clones from the second wave (peaking day 37) had unconfirmed SARS-CoV-2 specificity. Contracting clones from day 15 to 85 had balanced CD4/CD8; later expanders favoured CD4+.

This TCR derives from an adult woman who had mild COVID-19 (a few samples of this study predate the infection). Cell type and time point are not known. V gene TRBV5-6 combines with J gene TRBJ2-1; no firm D call. The sample was PBMCs or a T cell subset sorted from them (not recorded which). In DNA, the CDR3 is TGTGCCAGCCAACCCTTCCGGGCCTACAACAATGAGCAGTTCTTC. It encodes CASQPFRAYNNEQFF.